A selection of T cell receptor beta chains follows, all from one sample in a study of cytomegalovirus exposure and HLA in healthy donors. Produced via immunoSEQ multiplex PCR; TCRdb's table is partial and in-frame only. This sample's table has over 100,000 clones. Sequencing was done on a sample of PBMCs. Receptors originate from a woman aged 40 to 49 in good health and CMV-seropositive. Both conserved end residues are part of each CDR3. The D gene is left open where the match is weak.

TRBJ2-2	NA	TRBV27	CASSYYTGELFF	TGTGCCAGCAGCTACTACACCGGGGAGCTGTTTTTT
TRBJ1-1	NA	TRBV18	CASSPRTATNTEAFF	TGTGCCAGCTCACCCCGGACAGCAACGAACACTGAAGCTTTCTTT
TRBJ1-1	NA	TRBV4-1	CASSQDKGKAFF	TGCGCCAGCAGCCAAGATAAGGGGAAGGCTTTCTTT
TRBJ1-1	NA	TRBV2	CASSEMGLGNTEAFF	TGTGCCAGCAGTGAAATGGGACTGGGTAACACTGAAGCTTTCTTT
TRBJ2-7	TRBD1	TRBV27	CASSSLGQGSYEQYF	TGTGCCAGCAGTTCCCTCGGACAGGGGTCCTACGAGCAGTACTTC
TRBJ2-3	TRBD2	TRBV6-5	CASSYRSGRAADTQYF	TGTGCCAGCAGTTATCGTAGCGGGAGGGCCGCAGATACGCAGTATTTT
TRBJ2-7	NA	TRBV19	CASSSQTGPSYEQYF	TGTGCCAGTAGTTCCCAGACAGGTCCTTCCTACGAGCAGTACTTC
TRBJ1-2	NA	TRBV7-2	CASSPSLADYYGYTF	TGTGCCAGCAGCCCCTCCCTGGCGGATTACTATGGCTACACCTTC
TRBJ1-4	TRBD1	TRBV5-6	CASSLSTGGAEKLFF	TGTGCCAGCAGCTTATCGACAGGGGGAGCTGAAAAACTGTTTTTT
TRBJ2-5	TRBD2	TRBV27	CASSISSGRGTETQYF	TGTGCCAGCAGTATTTCTAGCGGGAGGGGTACAGAGACCCAGTACTTC
TRBJ2-3	TRBD2	TRBV2	CASIWRVPSGSGTDTQYF	TGTGCCAGCATTTGGAGGGTCCCTAGCGGGAGTGGCACAGATACGCAGTATTTT
TRBJ2-7	TRBD2	TRBV19	CASSIGLASYEQYF	TGTGCCAGTAGTATCGGACTAGCCTCCTACGAGCAGTACTTC
TRBJ2-7	TRBD2	TRBV18	CASSPPGEREYHEQYF	TGTGCCAGCTCACCACCGGGGGAGCGGGAGTACCACGAGCAGTACTTC
TRBJ1-3	NA	TRBV10-1	CASSEIGNTIYF	TGCGCCAGCAGTGAAATCGGGAACACCATATATTTT
TRBJ2-1	TRBD2	TRBV27	CASRTGTSGKVGNEQFF	TGTGCCAGCAGGACCGGGACTAGCGGGAAGGTAGGCAATGAGCAGTTCTTC
TRBJ1-5	NA	TRBV28	CASSSLGQFYSNQPQHF	TGTGCCAGCAGTTCCTTAGGACAGTTTTATAGCAATCAGCCCCAGCATTTT
TRBJ2-3	TRBD2	TRBV7-9	CASSPLVAGSTDTQYF	TGTGCCAGCAGCCCCCTCGTAGCGGGAAGCACAGATACGCAGTATTTT
TRBJ1-1	NA	TRBV7-2	CASSLARVAEAFF	TGTGCCAGCAGCTTAGCCCGGGTCGCTGAAGCTTTCTTT
TRBJ2-7	NA	TRBV5-6	CASSLAVYEQYF	TGTGCCAGCAGCTTGGCCGTGTACGAGCAGTACTTC
TRBJ1-2	NA	TRBV7-9	CASSLALAVYGYTF	TGTGCCAGCAGCTTAGCGCTCGCAGTCTATGGCTACACCTTC
TRBJ2-7	TRBD1	TRBV6-5	CASSLLGQGAGEQYF	TGTGCCAGCAGTCTTCTTGGACAGGGGGCTGGGGAGCAGTACTTC
TRBJ2-7	TRBD2	TRBV6-5	CASKNSGSHEQYF	TGTGCCAGCAAGAATAGCGGGAGCCACGAGCAGTACTTC
TRBJ1-3	NA	TRBV14	CASSRAGAGAGNTIYF	TGTGCCAGCAGCCGGGCAGGGGCTGGAGCCGGAAACACCATATATTTT
TRBJ1-2	NA	TRBV5-1	CASSLAAARDYTF	TGCGCCAGCAGCTTGGCGGCAGCCCGGGACTACACCTTC
TRBJ2-5	TRBD2	TRBV7-3	CASSLKPDRLAGGPRETQYF	TGTGCCAGCAGCTTAAAACCCGATCGACTAGCGGGAGGGCCGAGGGAGACCCAGTACTTC
TRBJ2-2	TRBD2	TRBV28	CASSLQGLAGGTGELFF	TGTGCCAGCAGCCTCCAGGGACTAGCGGGAGGAACCGGGGAGCTGTTTTTT
TRBJ2-7	TRBD1	TRBV6-5	CASSSGTGFQDEQYF	TGTGCCAGCAGTTCCGGGACAGGATTTCAGGACGAGCAGTACTTC
TRBJ2-2	TRBD2	TRBV7-2	CASSTSGRGNTGELFF	TGTGCCAGCAGCACTAGCGGGAGAGGGAACACCGGGGAGCTGTTTTTT
TRBJ2-3	NA	TRBV28	CASIKLGNPVDTQYF	TGTGCCAGCATAAAACTAGGAAATCCGGTGGATACGCAGTATTTT
TRBJ2-7	TRBD1	TRBV5-1	CASSFGQGVGEQYF	TGCGCCAGCAGCTTCGGACAGGGAGTGGGAGAGCAGTACTTC
TRBJ2-2	NA	TRBV5-1	CASSSVETANTGELFF	TGCGCCAGCAGCTCCGTCGAGACAGCGAACACCGGGGAGCTGTTTTTT
TRBJ2-7	TRBD2	TRBV5-1	CASSSQTSGRADYEQYF	TGCGCCAGCAGCTCTCAGACTAGCGGGAGGGCGGACTACGAGCAGTACTTC
TRBJ2-7	NA	TRBV11-1	CASSLTAGSYEQYF	TGTGCCAGCAGCTTAACGGCAGGCTCCTACGAGCAGTACTTC
TRBJ1-3	TRBD1	TRBV4-1	CASSRARGSGNTIYF	TGCGCCAGCAGCCGAGCCAGGGGGTCAGGAAACACCATATATTTT
TRBJ1-1	NA	TRBV6-1	CASSENRADTEAFF	TGTGCCAGCAGTGAGAACAGGGCGGACACTGAAGCTTTCTTT
TRBJ2-3	TRBD2	TRBV28	CASSKLATDTQYF	TGTGCCAGCAGTAAACTAGCGACAGATACGCAGTATTTT
TRBJ1-1	TRBD1	TRBV7-9	CASSGQGNTEAFF	TGTGCCAGCAGCGGACAGGGGAACACTGAAGCTTTCTTT
TRBJ2-1	TRBD2	TRBV28	CASYIAGRRNEQFF	TGTGCCAGCTATATAGCGGGACGGCGCAATGAGCAGTTCTTC
TRBJ2-7	TRBD2	TRBV5-4	CASSTSGLVYEQYF	TGTGCCAGCAGCACTAGCGGGTTGGTCTACGAGCAGTACTTC
TRBJ2-3	NA	TRBV19	CASRQGPPDTQYF	TGTGCCAGTAGGCAGGGCCCCCCGGATACGCAGTATTTT
TRBJ2-1	NA	TRBV30	CAYMRSVHEQFF	TGTGCCTACATGCGGAGTGTCCATGAGCAGTTCTTC